One T cell receptor (beta chain) is described in this entry. The antigen is not known. The source of the sample is a study of cytomegalovirus exposure and HLA in healthy donors. Across the study: HLA-typed donors were the source of about 85 million unique TCRs, which an early data release held.

The PCR employed 60 Vbeta primers together with 13 Jbeta primers. As originally analysed: The authors later counted about 80 million unique TCR beta chains, 8.5 million to 13 million of them shared. The repertoire was sequenced with immunoSEQ multiplex PCR; TCRdb's copy has only in-frame clones and lacks some. V, J and clone size derive from that table, while D and trimming were established from the DNA sequence. The sample contains 220,000 or so clones, 65% to 75% of which appear only once. Findings of the study overall: Later, an analysis found that common viral pathogens appeared to be linked with several of the most significant clusters. With DRB1 most and HLA-C fewest, TCR association rates differed between HLA loci in a later analysis.

The CDR3 sequence is 14 residues long. Trimming cost V 8 bases and J 4 bases; bases outside gene matches: 7. The V gene's germline CDR1 is WNHNN and CDR2 SYGVQD (reference sequence). The chain is built from TRBV10-1 and TRBJ2-3; TRBD2 aligns across 9 bases. The sequence derives from a woman aged 25 to 39 in good health and CMV-seronegative. Sequenced: PBMCs. Here the CDR3 reads CASGSGGAADTQYF. The CDR3 DNA reads TGCGCCAGCGGTAGCGGGGGAGCCGCAGATACGCAGTATTTT.